The 5 T cell receptor beta chains given below trace back to one sample, sequenced in a study of shared clonotypes between healthy human individuals. The data were produced by immunoSEQ multiplex PCR, yet TCRdb's version contains in-frame clones alone and is incomplete. The repertoire consists of 2.3 million or so clones, with approximately 95% occurring once and the leading ten covering about 0.41%. The source material was naive CD4+ T cells from PBMCs. Subset of the sample: CD45RA+ positively selected. The source of these receptors is a man aged 18 to 30 in good health. Some clones in this sample may be carry-over from other donors' samples.

The genes are TRBV28 and TRBJ2-7; 8 bases match TRBD2. This CDR3 has 15 amino acids. Germline values: CDR1 MDHEN, CDR2 SYDVKM. Losses at the gene ends were 1 base for V and 2 bases for J; bases not matched to a gene: 4. DNA of the CDR3: TGTGCCAGCAGTTTATTTCACGGGAGGGCCTACGAGCAGTACTTC. Translation: CASSLFHGRAYEQYF.

J is TRBJ2-1 and V is TRBV29-1; TRBD2 agrees at 10 bases. The CDR3 runs to 14 residues. V lost 3 bases and J lost 9; bases outside the gene matches: 8. Germline CDR1 SQVTM, CDR2 ANQGSEA. The CDR3 loop is CSVEVLAGDSEQFF. CDR3 sequence (DNA): TGCAGCGTTGAGGTCCTAGCGGGAGACAGTGAGCAGTTCTTC.

The genes are TRBV5-1 and TRBJ2-7; the D gene is possibly TRBD1 (6 bases). Looked up from germline, CDR1 is SGHRS and CDR2 is YFSETQ. Trimming removed 4 bases from V and 2 bases from J, with 13 bases in between. This CDR3 spans 14 amino acids. The CDR3 region has the DNA TGCGCCAGCAGCCTCTGGACAGTGCCCTACGAGCAGTACTTC. The encoded protein is CASSLWTVPYEQYF.

The chain links TRBV5-1 to TRBJ2-7; a weak D match, TRBD1 (6 bases). The CDR3 length is 15 residues. The germline gives CDR1 SGHRS, CDR2 YFSETQ. V was trimmed by 4 bases and J by 4 bases, leaving 18 bases between them. CDR3 residues: CASSTDRWLRYEQYF. CDR3 nucleotides: TGCGCCAGCAGCACCGACAGGTGGCTTCGGTACGAGCAGTACTTC. Full variable domain (outside the CDR3, taken from reference TRBV5-1 and TRBJ2-7): KAGVTQTPRYLIKTRGQQVTLSCSPISGHRSVSWYQQTPGQGLQFLFEYFSETQRNKGNFPGRFSGRQFSNSRSEMNVSTLELGDSALYLCASSTDRWLRYEQYFGPGTRLTVT.

The chain carries TRBV12-5 and TRBJ2-1; 11 bases are a match to TRBD2. V was clipped by 4 bases and J by 4 bases; unmatched bases: 3. Germline V gene lookup returns CDR1 LGHNT and CDR2 FRNRAP. CDR3 size: 15 residues. Here the CDR3 reads CASGSGLAGYNEQFF. The DNA of the CDR3 is TGTGCTAGTGGTTCCGGACTAGCGGGTTACAATGAGCAGTTCTTC.